Shown below are 21 T cell receptor beta chains from a single sample sequenced in a study of early T cells in non-severe SARS-CoV-2 infection. MiXCR, run by TCRdb on the 5' RACE reads, gives a single entry per CDR3 protein. Found here are some 77,000 distinct CDR3 sequences, about 13% of them singletons; the top ten hold around 1.2%. The specimen sequenced was whole blood. These TCRs come from an adult who was a healthcare worker with PCR-confirmed SARS-CoV-2 infection or an uninfected control (not recorded which).

The chain joins TRBV5-4 to TRBJ2-1, with 11 positions matching TRBD2. Trimming took 4 bases from V and 2 from J; bases not matched to a gene: 5. Germline lookup yields CDR1 SGHNT and CDR2 YYREEE (reference sequence). This CDR3 has 16 amino acids. In DNA form, the CDR3 reads TGTGCCAGCAGCCCTACTAGCGGGGGAGCCTACAATGAGCAGTTCTTC. It codes for CASSPTSGGAYNEQFF. Based on the CDR3 plus reference TRBV5-4 and TRBJ2-1, the full variable domain is ETGVTQSPTHLIKTRGQQVTLRCSSQSGHNTVSWYQQALGQGPQFIFQYYREEENGRGNFPPRFSGLQFPNYSSELNVNALELDDSALYLCASSPTSGGAYNEQFFGPGTRLTVL.

The chain uses TRBV3-1 and TRBJ2-7; D gene ambiguous. Per germline, CDR1 LGHDT and CDR2 YNNKEL (reference sequence). V dropped 4 bases and J dropped 2 bases, with 9 bases sitting between them. The CDR3 consists of 13 residues. The CDR3 bases are TGTGCCAGCAGCCGCCGAGGCACCTACGAGCAGTACTTC. Translation gives CASSRRGTYEQYF.

A few counts support this clonotype. This rearrangement joins TRBV28 to TRBJ2-7; the D gene is possibly TRBD2 (6 bases). There are 13 residues in the CDR3. Trimming left V 5 bases short and J 3 bases short, with 11 bases between. The germline gives CDR1 MDHEN, CDR2 SYDVKM. The CDR3 bases are TGTGCCAGCAGTGGCAGGGACTTCTACGAGCAGTACTTC. Protein sequence: CASSGRDFYEQYF.

J is TRBJ2-7 and V is TRBV20-1; D perhaps matches TRBD1 (7 bases). V shed 2 bases and J shed 3 bases, with 20 bases lying between them. This CDR3 contains 16 residues. Looked up from germline, CDR1 is DFQATT and CDR2 is SNEGSKA (reference sequence). CDR3 in amino acids: CSARSHAGQSVYEQYF. The CDR3, as DNA: TGCAGTGCTAGATCCCATGCGGGACAGAGCGTCTACGAGCAGTACTTC.

There are many counts of this clonotype. The gene calls are TRBV12-3 or TRBV12-4 and TRBJ1-1; D is ambiguous. The CDR3 is made up of 11 amino acids. V lost 8 bases to trimming and J lost 6 bases, with 10 bases between them. CDR3 nucleotide sequence: TGTGCCAGCGAGAGAGCGGCTGAAGCTTTCTTT. It encodes CASERAAEAFF.

This clonotype has only a few counts. The chain is built from TRBV10-3 and TRBJ2-1; 8 bases fit TRBD2. The CDR3 is 15 residues long. With V trimmed by 5 bases and J by 8 bases, 11 bases remained unmatched. Germline CDR1 reads ENHRY; CDR2 reads SYGVKD. The CDR3 sequence: CAISPFISGIDEQFF. CDR3 DNA: TGTGCCATCAGTCCATTTATTAGCGGGATCGATGAGCAGTTCTTC.

The CDR3 protein is CASRGGLPGSYNEQFF. CDR3 nucleotides: TGTGCCAGCAGGGGGGGCTTGCCGGGCTCCTACAATGAGCAGTTCTTC. The gene calls are TRBV7-8 and TRBJ2-1, with D tentatively TRBD1 or TRBD2 (6 bases each). The CDR3 has 16 amino acids. Between the trimmed V and J ends, which lost 6 bases and 0 bases, there was a span of 15 bases. Germline CDR1 SGHVS, CDR2 FQNEAQ.

This chain connects TRBV5-1 to TRBJ1-6, with a possible D match to TRBD1 (6 bases). Germline CDR1 and CDR2: SGHRS and YFSETQ. V lost 3 bases and J 9 bases, leaving 10 bases between the germline ends. This CDR3 has 13 residues. The chain's CDR3 is CASSSDRPSPLHF. The CDR3 DNA is TGCGCCAGCAGCTCGGACAGACCTTCACCCCTCCACTTT.

The sample holds many counts of this clonotype. The J gene is TRBJ2-7, the V gene TRBV12-3 or TRBV12-4; D not certain. The CDR3 sequence is 14 residues long. The germline V and J ends were trimmed by 6 bases and 1 base, with 13 bases remaining between them. CDR3 region: CASRRGGESYEQYF. The CDR3 region has the DNA TGTGCCAGCAGACGCGGCGGCGAATCCTACGAGCAGTACTTC.

This clonotype was counted only a few times. The chain has TRBV20-1 and TRBJ2-3; no clear D gene. In germline, CDR1 is DFQATT, CDR2 SNEGSKA (reference sequence). V lost 3 bases and J lost 0, with 7 bases in between. The CDR3 has 13 amino acids. The CDR3 protein is CSASFRSTDTQYF. The DNA for the CDR3 is TGCAGTGCTAGTTTCAGGAGCACAGATACGCAGTATTTT.

The gene calls are TRBV11-2 and TRBJ2-1; 8 bases match TRBD1. The CDR3 is 15 residues long. With 5 bases clipped from V and 3 bases from J, the junction kept 6 bases outside the gene matches. The germline V gene encodes CDR1 SGHAT and CDR2 FQNNGV. CDR3 DNA: TGTGCCAGCAGCAGAGACAGGGGTCACTACAATGAGCAGTTCTTC. This sequence encodes CASSRDRGHYNEQFF.

The chain links TRBV19 to TRBJ2-7; D is possibly TRBD2 (6 bases). The CDR3 totals 13 residues. Germline values: CDR1 LNHDA, CDR2 SQIVND (reference sequence). Trimming took 4 bases from V and 2 from J, leaving 9 bases between them. CDR3 region: CASSTGLTYEQYF. The CDR3 coding sequence is TGTGCCAGTAGTACGGGACTTACCTACGAGCAGTACTTC.

V is TRBV11-2 and J is TRBJ1-6, with D unresolved. CDR1 and CDR2 from the germline V gene are SGHAT and FQNNGV. Trimming took 2 bases from V and 5 from J, leaving 10 bases between them. This CDR3 contains 15 residues. CDR3 amino acids: CASSLRQTNNSPLHF. CDR3 nucleotides: TGTGCCAGCAGCTTAAGGCAGACCAATAATTCACCCCTCCACTTT.

The rearrangement uses TRBV20-1 and TRBJ1-2; 8 nucleotides align to TRBD1. The CDR3 sequence is 13 residues long. Trimming cost V 4 bases and J 9 bases; bases outside gene matches: 10. Germline loops: CDR1 DFQATT, CDR2 SNEGSKA (reference sequence). The CDR3 nucleotides read TGCAGTGCTACTCCCGACAGGGGCGATCGCTACACCTTC. Protein sequence: CSATPDRGDRYTF.

This chain links TRBV18 with TRBJ1-2, with a tentative D call TRBD1 (5 bases). The CDR3 has 16 amino acids. The germline V gene has CDR1 KGHSH and CDR2 LQKENI. Trimming cost V 2 bases and J 4 bases, with 17 bases left between them. In DNA form, the CDR3 reads TGTGCCAGCTCACCAGCGTTGCCAGGGTCAAGCTATGGCTACACCTTC. Its protein product is CASSPALPGSSYGYTF. The full variable domain, rest sourced from reference TRBV18 and TRBJ1-2, is NAGVMQNPRHLVRRRGQEARLRCSPMKGHSHVYWYRQLPEEGLKFMVYLQKENIIDESGMPKERFSAEFPKEGPSILRIQQVVRGDSAAYFCASSPALPGSSYGYTFGSGTRLTVV.

This clonotype has a handful of counts. The J gene is TRBJ2-3, the V gene TRBV5-1; weak D call: TRBD2 (5 bases). Trimming removed 7 bases from V and 4 bases from J, with 13 bases in between. Germline V lookup: CDR1 SGHRS, CDR2 YFSETQ. This CDR3 region has 13 residues. CDR3: CASRRTSPDTQYF. CDR3 nucleotides: TGCGCCAGCCGGCGGACTTCTCCAGATACGCAGTATTTT. Full variable domain (rest looked up from reference TRBV5-1 and TRBJ2-3): KAGVTQTPRYLIKTRGQQVTLSCSPISGHRSVSWYQQTPGQGLQFLFEYFSETQRNKGNFPGRFSGRQFSNSRSEMNVSTLELGDSALYLCASRRTSPDTQYFGPGTRLTVL.

The chain recombines TRBV7-8 with TRBJ2-3, with 10 bases lining up with TRBD2. Germline CDR1 SGHVS, CDR2 FQNEAQ. The CDR3 is 14 amino acids. J gave up 5 bases and V 2 bases, and 1 base lay outside the gene matches. The CDR3 DNA reads TGTGCCAGCAGCTTAAGGACTAGCGGAGATACGCAGTATTTT. This codes for CASSLRTSGDTQYF.

This clonotype has at least ten counts. The chain is built from TRBV14 and TRBJ1-1; possibly TRBD1 for D (5 bases). The CDR3 has 14 amino acids. Germline values: CDR1 SGHDN, CDR2 FVKESK. The V end was cut by 3 bases, the J end by 7 bases, with 15 bases between. The DNA of the CDR3 is TGTGCCAGCAGCCAGAATTTCCTCGGGGGTGAAGCTTTCTTT. This sequence encodes CASSQNFLGGEAFF.

The chain carries TRBV18 and TRBJ1-4; D remains unclear. Germline loops: CDR1 KGHSH, CDR2 LQKENI. The CDR3 contains 14 residues. Trimming took off 6 bases at V and 7 bases at J, with 15 bases between the two ends. The CDR3 nucleotides read TGTGCCAGCTCTAACCCCCGGGAGTCTGAAAAACTGTTTTTT. Its protein product is CASSNPRESEKLFF.

This clonotype appeared many times. This chain connects TRBV7-8 to TRBJ2-1; 7 bases line up with TRBD1. CDR3 length: 16 residues. Germline CDR1 SGHVS, CDR2 FQNEAQ. The junction had 11 bases not matched to a gene; V was cut back by 1 base and J by 8 bases. CDR3 DNA sequence: TGTGCCAGCAGCTTAGTGCAGGGGGTGGACTTGGATGAGCAGTTCTTC. This encodes CASSLVQGVDLDEQFF.

This chain links TRBV9 with TRBJ2-2; D is unclear. V lost 3 bases and J lost 1, with 7 bases in between. CDR1 and CDR2 (germline): SGDLS, YYNGEE. This CDR3 contains 14 residues. The CDR3 here is CASSAAENTGELFF. As DNA, the CDR3 is TGTGCCAGCAGCGCTGCGGAGAACACCGGGGAGCTGTTTTTT.